This T cell receptor (beta chain) was captured in a study of graft-versus-host responses after intestinal transplantation (dated by TCRdb to the early 2020s). Describing the broader study: Recipients received multivisceral, liver-intestinal, or isolated intestinal transplants. After intestinal transplantation, graft-versus-host and host-versus-graft alloreactive T cell clones were followed in the graft, circulation and bone marrow using bulk TCR-beta CDR3 sequencing. Of the 20 to 25 intestinal transplant recipients enrolled in the cohort, one of whom was a retransplant, 3 patients without pretransplant specimens were excluded. Alloreactive clones were identified by sequencing pre-transplant mixed lymphocyte reaction products and comparing them with unstimulated pre-transplant donor and recipient T cells. Rather than being sequenced by the commercial service, samples from a few later patients were sequenced in-house on an Illumina MiSeq and processed with MiXCR. Donor T cell macrochimerism was defined as a peak of at least 4% donor T cells among recipient peripheral blood mononuclear cells. Anti-thymocyte globulin induction was given to all recipients, followed by maintenance tacrolimus and steroids for two to three years.

In the first month after transplant, blood samples were collected up to 4 times, and after that at least monthly when available. A note on this clone: Which antigen it targets is not known. Per-base quality was not reported, and no clone a single base away is much larger than it.

Libraries were constructed by the immunoSEQ multiplex PCR assay. For most patients, high-throughput TCR-beta CDR3 sequencing of genomic DNA was performed by Adaptive Biotechnologies. The study's own analysis went as follows. Adaptive's ImmunoSEQ software supplied the TCR sequencing data for 18 patients, while MiXCR and VDJtools were used to process three other patients. Because the origin of CDR3 nucleotide sequences shared between donor and recipient could not be assigned, those sequences were removed. Alloreactive clones required at least 2-fold expansion over unstimulated cells and minimum CFSE-low frequency of 0.002% (template counts) or 0.001% (read counts). Clones were considered mappable if detected in sequenced pre-transplant spleen, lymph node, or MLR CFSE-low populations of the donor or recipient. The cumulative frequency of alloreactive clones was calculated as a percentage of all sequences, weighted by copy number. TCRdb obtained this table from immuneACCESS and retained in-frame rearrangements with V and J assigned. These tables miss some clones; where compared with another copy, unresolved V genes account for less than half of the shortfall, and the remainder is unexplained. That table furnishes V, J and clone size, whereas the DNA furnished D and trimming. The sample includes 77,000 or so clones, with 92% observed a single time. Approximately 0.73% of the sample comes from the top ten.

CDR1 and CDR2 (SGHRS, YFSETQ) derive from the germline V gene. The CDR3 contains 17 residues, cysteine and phenylalanine counted. CDR3 DNA only is kept here, 51 bases in frame from base 1. Unmatched junction bases come to 12, with V trimmed by 3 bases and J by 6 bases. General conclusions and limits of the study: The relatively low number and heterogeneity of intestinal transplant patients limited the conclusions. Early after transplant, declines in HvG clones were associated with peak levels of circulating GvH clones. GvH clones were detected in recipient bone marrow, and some of these GvH clones were observed earlier in ileal mucosa or blood, consistent with an intestinal mucosal origin. In the allografts of patients with donor T cell macrochimerism, GvH to HvG T cell clonal ratios were high.

The sequence was collected from a human patient who received an intestinal transplant, so some T cells may come from the graft donor. Recombination connected TRBV5-1 to TRBJ2-1, with 10 bases aligning to TRBD2. The sequencing used PBMCs, collected 98 days after intestinal transplantation. The CDR3 corresponds to CASSSRPVAGGTNEQFF. The DNA reads as follows: TGCGCCAGCAGCTCGAGACCGGTAGCGGGGGGCACCAATGAGCAGTTCTTC.